The entry below describes one T cell receptor beta chain. Assay: immunoSEQ multiplex PCR; the TCRdb copy retains only in-frame clones and omits some. The table has approximately 230,000 clones, around 80% seen once. This entry belongs to a study of control samples from healthy donors and cancer patients. The length of the CDR3 is 13 residues. The V gene lost 6 bases and the J gene lost 5 bases, with 11 bases spanning the gap. Germline V lookup: CDR1 MNHEY, CDR2 SVGAGI. The gene calls are TRBV6-5 and TRBJ1-5; D gene ambiguous. This TCR was recovered from an older woman with lung cancer. The sample comprised PBMCs. For the CDR3, the DNA is TGTGCCAGCAGGATAACAGAAGATCAGCCCCAGCATTTT. This translates into CASRITEDQPQHF.